The clone carrying this T cell receptor beta chain was seen more than once but under ten times. The CDR3 runs 15 residues. CDR1 is DFQATT, CDR2 SNEGSKA, per germline (reference sequence). V was clipped by 1 base and J by 3 bases; unmatched bases: 5. Time point indicated: newly diagnosed GD, antithyroid drugs for less than 3 months. PBMC RNA was the source of the TCR library. Patients came through an endocrinology department, and that department was in Xi'an, China. The data were taken from a study of regulatory T cells in long-lasting Graves disease. Both iRepertoire HTBI primers and Arm-PCR of CDR3 regions were used to build the TCR beta libraries. TCRdb redid the calling of the multiplex PCR reads with MiXCR, one entry per CDR3 protein. In the table there are some 500,000 distinct CDR3 sequences, 15% to 20% of which are singletons. The same data also contributed to another study, on T cells in Graves' hyperthyroidism and ophthalmopathy. That source notes: First-round RT-PCR targeting the TCR CDR3 was performed with the HTBI primer set. Ophthalmopathy was distinguished from stable hyperthyroidism by 13 V-J signatures.

This rearrangement joins TRBV20-1 to TRBJ2-2; 7 bases align to TRBD2. The input for sequencing was peripheral blood mononuclear cells (PBMCs), taken at new diagnosis, from a patient treated with antithyroid drugs. This TCR was sampled from a woman aged 35-65 years with Graves disease. The CDR3 protein is CSARVLGGDTGELFF. Written as DNA, the CDR3 is TGCAGTGCTAGAGTTCTGGGGGGGGACACCGGGGAGCTGTTTTTT.